Below are 28 T cell receptor beta chains sequenced from a single sample in a study of chemoradiotherapy in HPV16-positive cancers. Using immunoSEQ multiplex PCR, the repertoire was profiled, and TCRdb retains in-frame clones only, with some absent. This table holds 8,500 to 9,000 clones, over 70% found once. Sampling was carried out from a patient who underwent chemoradiotherapy. These receptors all stem from a human donor with HPV-associated anogenital cancer.

This clone was observed a single time. The CDR3 DNA reads TGTGCCAGCATAAGTACTAGCGGGGACTCTGGGGCCAACGTCCTGACTTTC. This codes for CASISTSGDSGANVLTF. This chain uses TRBV7-9 with TRBJ2-6; 10 bases are shared with TRBD2. This CDR3 spans 17 amino acids. Germline assignment: CDR1 SEHNR and CDR2 FQNEAQ (reference sequence). Germline trimming cut 7 bases from V and 0 bases from J; bases unmatched to any gene: 6.

This clone was detected only once. The chain is built from TRBV15 and TRBJ1-1; D is unclear. Germline-derived CDR1 and CDR2 are LNHNV and YYDKDF (reference sequence). The CDR3 runs to 13 residues. Trimming removed 3 bases at V and 4 bases at J, with 9 bases between. CDR3 protein: CATSSDLVTEAFF. The CDR3 region has the DNA TGTGCCACCAGCAGTGATCTGGTCACTGAAGCTTTCTTT.

This clone was seen only a few times. This chain connects TRBV5-4 to TRBJ2-2, with D unclear. From germline, CDR1 is SGHNT and CDR2 YYREEE (reference sequence). The CDR3 covers 15 residues. The V and J ends lost 0 bases and 7 bases respectively, with 13 bases between them. The CDR3: CASSLVGALGGELFF. For the CDR3, the DNA is TGTGCCAGCAGCTTGGTCGGCGCGCTTGGCGGGGAGCTGTTTTTT. The whole variable domain, filled in from reference TRBV5-4 and TRBJ2-2, reads ETGVTQSPTHLIKTRGQQVTLRCSSQSGHNTVSWYQQALGQGPQFIFQYYREEENGRGNFPPRFSGLQFPNYSSELNVNALELDDSALYLCASSLVGALGGELFFGEGSRLTVL.

The chain employs TRBV2 and TRBJ2-2, with TRBD1 matching 9 bases. Germline V gene lookup returns CDR1 SNHLY and CDR2 FYNNEI. The CDR3 spans 15 residues. The V and J ends lost 6 bases and 3 bases, in that order; junction bases with no gene match: 5. The DNA for the CDR3 is TGTGCCAGCAGCCGGGACAGGGTTGACACCGGGGAGCTGTTTTTT. Its protein is CASSRDRVDTGELFF.

The chain is built from TRBV28 and TRBJ2-7; weak D call: TRBD1 (5 bases). The CDR3 extends over 16 amino acids. Germline V CDR1 and CDR2: MDHEN, SYDVKM. Trimming took 2 bases from V and 2 from J, leaving 16 bases between them. The CDR3 here is CASSLLRQGLTYEQYF. In DNA form, the CDR3 reads TGTGCCAGCAGTTTACTCCGGCAGGGCCTTACCTACGAGCAGTACTTC.

There are a few counts of this clone. J is TRBJ2-7 and V is TRBV2; D might be TRBD2 (5 bases). Per germline, CDR1 SNHLY and CDR2 FYNNEI. V lost 4 bases to trimming and J lost 5 bases, with 12 bases between them. The CDR3 totals 13 residues. The CDR3 DNA is TGTGCCAGCAGTGGAGGGCACACCAACGAGCAGTACTTC. It yields the protein CASSGGHTNEQYF.

The chain is built from TRBV6-1 and TRBJ2-7; 7 bases match TRBD2. The CDR3 has 13 residues. The germline CDR1 and CDR2 sequences are MNHNS and SASEGT. J gave up 1 base and V 7 bases, and 4 bases lay outside the gene matches. DNA for the CDR3: TGTGCCAGCACAGCGGGGAGATCCTACGAGCAGTACTTC. Amino acid sequence: CASTAGRSYEQYF.

The rearrangement joins TRBV6-5 to TRBJ1-1, with no clear D. Deletions cut 5 bases from V and 5 bases from J, with 12 bases between. Germline lookup yields CDR1 MNHEY and CDR2 SVGAGI. The CDR3 extends over 13 amino acids. CDR3 sequence (DNA): TGTGCCAGCAGTGCCTGGACGGGGACTGAAGCTTTCTTT. This encodes CASSAWTGTEAFF.

This clone showed up just once. V is TRBV30 and J is TRBJ1-1; TRBD1 agrees at 10 bases. Germline loops: CDR1 GTSNPN, CDR2 SVGIG (reference sequence). The CDR3 runs to 14 residues. The ends lost 3 bases at V and 3 bases at J; junction bases unmatched: 4. The CDR3 nucleotides are TGTGCCTGGAGCCCGGACAGGGGGGACACTGAAGCTTTCTTT. The encoded protein is CAWSPDRGDTEAFF.

This chain uses TRBV4-1 with TRBJ2-2; D is perhaps TRBD2 (6 bases). With 1 base removed from V and 3 bases from J, the gap between germline ends came to 15 bases. The CDR3 spans 17 residues. In germline, CDR1 is MGHRA, CDR2 YSYEKL. CDR3 protein: CASSQVGVRDYTGELFF. The DNA of the CDR3 is TGCGCCAGCAGCCAAGTTGGTGTCAGGGACTACACCGGGGAGCTGTTTTTT.

This sequence joins TRBV4-3 and TRBJ2-1; possibly TRBD1 for D (5 bases). This CDR3 has 15 amino acids. Germline V gene lookup returns CDR1 LGHNA and CDR2 YSLEER. Trimming stripped 6 bases from V and 5 bases from J, with 17 bases between. In DNA form, the CDR3 reads TGCGCCAGCAGTTCCTCGAGACAGCCTCACAATGAGCAGTTCTTC. As protein: CASSSSRQPHNEQFF.

The count of this clone is one. The J gene is TRBJ2-2, the V gene TRBV6-1, with unresolved D. This CDR3 spans 17 amino acids. Trimming shortened V by 3 bases and J by 1 base, and 15 bases separated the two germline ends. Germline CDR1 MNHNS, CDR2 SASEGT. For the CDR3, the DNA is TGTGCCAGCAGTGAGGCCCTTAAGTGGGGGAACACCGGGGAGCTGTTTTTT. Its protein is CASSEALKWGNTGELFF.

V usage is TRBV27 and J usage is TRBJ1-5, with D hard to call. Looked up from germline, CDR1 is MNHEY and CDR2 is SMNVEV (reference sequence). Trimming left V 1 base short and J 0 bases short, with 7 bases between. This CDR3 contains 15 residues. The CDR3 region is CASSLYGVSNQPQHF. CDR3 nucleotide sequence: TGTGCCAGCAGTTTATATGGAGTTAGCAATCAGCCCCAGCATTTT.

The rearrangement links TRBV10-3 to TRBJ2-7, with D uncertain. Trimming removed 0 bases from V and 3 bases from J, with 12 bases in between. The CDR3 contains 15 residues. Germline CDR1 reads ENHRY; CDR2 reads SYGVKD. CDR3 bases: TGTGCCATCAGTGAGTCAGATGAACGCTTCTACGAGCAGTACTTC. Protein sequence: CAISESDERFYEQYF.

V and J are TRBV19 and TRBJ2-2; D is unclear. There are 14 residues in the CDR3. Trimming stripped 6 bases from V and 0 bases from J, with 8 bases between. Germline CDR1 is LNHDA and CDR2 is SQIVND (reference sequence). The CDR3 region has the DNA TGTGCCAGTAGCCCACGGACGAACACCGGGGAGCTGTTTTTT. Amino acids: CASSPRTNTGELFF.

This clone was observed a single time. The chain carries TRBV5-1 and TRBJ2-3; 8 bases agree with TRBD2. V lost 4 bases, J lost 4 bases, and 8 bases stayed unmatched. The CDR3 length is 15 residues. The V gene's germline CDR1 is SGHRS and CDR2 YFSETQ. CDR3 bases: TGCGCCAGCAGCCTCGGGGGGGCCTGGGCAGATACGCAGTATTTT. It yields the protein CASSLGGAWADTQYF.

The V gene is TRBV6-6, the J gene TRBJ1-2; D possibly corresponds to TRBD1 (5 bases). The V end was cut by 6 bases, the J end by 1 base, with 18 bases between. CDR1 and CDR2 from the germline V gene are MNHNY and SVGAGI (reference sequence). The CDR3 has 16 residues. The CDR3 loop reads CASRNKPGLSNYGYTF. In nucleotides, the CDR3 is TGTGCCAGCAGGAACAAACCGGGACTGAGTAACTATGGCTACACCTTC.

The rearrangement joins TRBV27 to TRBJ2-7, with 14 nucleotides matching TRBD2. Germline V gene lookup returns CDR1 MNHEY and CDR2 SMNVEV (reference sequence). V was clipped by 4 bases and J by 2 bases; unmatched bases: 4. The CDR3 spans 16 residues. This chain's CDR3 is CASSSRTSGRTYEQYF. The DNA of the CDR3 is TGTGCCAGCAGTTCCCGGACTAGCGGGAGGACCTACGAGCAGTACTTC.

J is TRBJ2-5 and V is TRBV7-5; the table's D call, TRBD2, has no DNA check behind it. TRBV7-5 is deemed a pseudogene. The CDR3 runs 13 residues. CDR3 sequence (DNA): TGTGCCAGAAGCTTAGAGGGAGAAGAGACCCAGTACTTC. Protein sequence: CARSLEGEETQYF.

The chain joins TRBV11-1 to TRBJ2-7; TRBD1 agrees at 8 bases. V was pared by 4 bases and J by 7 bases, with 9 bases of the junction left unmatched. The CDR3 is 14 amino acids. The germline CDR1 and CDR2 sequences are SGHAT and FQDESV (reference sequence). The CDR3 sequence: CASSSWTGLGEQYF. CDR3 coding DNA: TGTGCCAGCAGCTCATGGACAGGGCTGGGAGAGCAGTACTTC.

The rearrangement uses TRBV19 and TRBJ1-2; no clear D. The V gene's germline CDR1 is LNHDA and CDR2 SQIVND (reference sequence). The CDR3 spans 15 residues. The ends were cut back, 3 bases at V and 5 bases at J, with 16 bases in the middle. The CDR3: CASSMPERSLYGYTF. CDR3 in DNA: TGTGCCAGTAGTATGCCTGAAAGGAGTCTATATGGCTACACCTTC. Complete variable domain (other parts from reference TRBV19 and TRBJ1-2): DGGITQSPKYLFRKEGQNVTLSCEQNLNHDAMYWYRQDPGQGLRLIYYSQIVNDFQKGDIAEGYSVSREKKESFPLTVTSAQKNPTAFYLCASSMPERSLYGYTFGSGTRLTVV.

This clone has more than one count but fewer than ten. The J gene is TRBJ2-1, the V gene TRBV18, with D uncertain. This CDR3 contains 12 residues. The V end was cut by 6 bases, the J end by 11 bases, with 14 bases between. Germline V gene data show CDR1 as KGHSH and CDR2 as LQKENI. CDR3 protein: CASSPEPFQQFF. The CDR3 DNA follows: TGTGCCAGCTCGCCCGAGCCGTTTCAGCAGTTCTTC.

DNA of the CDR3: TGTGCCAGCAGTTTTAGGGGGGTGGGCAATCAGCCCCAGCATTTT. Residues: CASSFRGVGNQPQHF. V gene TRBV28 combines with J gene TRBJ1-5; D is perhaps TRBD1 (6 bases). In germline, CDR1 is MDHEN, CDR2 SYDVKM. CDR3 size: 15 residues. V was cut by 3 bases and J by 2 bases, with 11 bases left in between.

The V and J genes are TRBV9 and TRBJ2-1; TRBD2 matches at 9 bases. Trimming at V came to 3 bases and at J to 5 bases, leaving 6 bases not matched to a gene. CDR1 and CDR2 from the germline V gene are SGDLS and YYNGEE. The CDR3 runs to 15 residues. The DNA for the CDR3 is TGTGCCAGCAGCGGAAGTAGCGGGGGAAACAATGAGCAGTTCTTC. It encodes CASSGSSGGNNEQFF.

This CDR3 reads CAWSVLRNTEAFF. The CDR3 DNA follows: TGTGCCTGGAGTGTCCTGAGGAACACTGAAGCTTTCTTT. This chain uses TRBV30 with TRBJ1-1; D not certain. V gave up 0 bases and J gave up 1 base, with 6 bases separating them. Looked up from germline, CDR1 is GTSNPN and CDR2 is SVGIG (reference sequence). The CDR3 extends over 13 amino acids.

This clone came up once. The chain carries TRBV28 and TRBJ1-2, with D hard to call. With 3 bases removed from V and 4 bases from J, the gap between germline ends came to 15 bases. The CDR3 length is 15 residues. CDR1 and CDR2 (germline): MDHEN, SYDVKM. The CDR3 sequence is CASSLFRSKIYGYTF. The DNA of the CDR3 is TGTGCCAGCAGTTTGTTTAGGTCCAAAATCTATGGCTACACCTTC.

The V and J genes are TRBV10-3 and TRBJ2-7, with D perhaps matching TRBD2 (5 bases). CDR1 and CDR2 (germline): ENHRY, SYGVKD. The CDR3 has 12 residues. The V end was cut by 2 bases, the J end by 5 bases, with 7 bases between. This chain's CDR3 is CAISEGLNEQYF. The CDR3 DNA is TGTGCCATCAGTGAGGGACTGAACGAGCAGTACTTC.

This clone was seen more than once but under ten times. The genes are TRBV7-9 and TRBJ2-6; D is perhaps TRBD2 (5 bases). The CDR3 is made up of 18 amino acids. V lost 6 bases and J 0 bases, leaving 18 bases between the germline ends. Per germline, CDR1 SEHNR and CDR2 FQNEAQ (reference sequence). The CDR3 region is CASSTSKTRDSGANVLTF. Written as DNA, the CDR3 is TGTGCCAGCAGTACTTCCAAGACCCGGGACTCTGGGGCCAACGTCCTGACTTTC.